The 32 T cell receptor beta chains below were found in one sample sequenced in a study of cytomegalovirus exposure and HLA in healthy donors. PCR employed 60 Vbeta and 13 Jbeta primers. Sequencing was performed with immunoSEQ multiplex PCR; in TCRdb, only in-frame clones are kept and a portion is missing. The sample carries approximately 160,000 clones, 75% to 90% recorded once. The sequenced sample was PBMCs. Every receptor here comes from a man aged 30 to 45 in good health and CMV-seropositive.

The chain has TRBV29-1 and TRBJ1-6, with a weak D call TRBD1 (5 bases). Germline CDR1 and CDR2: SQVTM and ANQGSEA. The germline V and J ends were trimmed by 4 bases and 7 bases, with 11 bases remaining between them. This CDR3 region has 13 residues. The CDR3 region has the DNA TGCAGCGTTGTCGACAGCCCAAATTCACCCCTCCACTTT. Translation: CSVVDSPNSPLHF.

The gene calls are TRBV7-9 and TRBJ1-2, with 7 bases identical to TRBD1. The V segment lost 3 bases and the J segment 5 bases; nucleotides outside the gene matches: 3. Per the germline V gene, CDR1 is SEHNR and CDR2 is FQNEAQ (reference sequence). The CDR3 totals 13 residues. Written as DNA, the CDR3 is TGTGCCAGCAGCTTCGACAGGGAATATGGCTACACCTTC. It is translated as CASSFDREYGYTF.

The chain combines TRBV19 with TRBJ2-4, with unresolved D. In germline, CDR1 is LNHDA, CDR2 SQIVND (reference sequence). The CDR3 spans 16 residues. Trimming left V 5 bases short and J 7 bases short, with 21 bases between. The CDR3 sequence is CASSATRQSITNIQYF. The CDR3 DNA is TGTGCCAGTAGTGCGACGAGACAATCAATAACGAACATTCAGTACTTC. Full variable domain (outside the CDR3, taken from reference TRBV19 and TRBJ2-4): DGGITQSPKYLFRKEGQNVTLSCEQNLNHDAMYWYRQDPGQGLRLIYYSQIVNDFQKGDIAEGYSVSREKKESFPLTVTSAQKNPTAFYLCASSATRQSITNIQYFGAGTRLSVL.

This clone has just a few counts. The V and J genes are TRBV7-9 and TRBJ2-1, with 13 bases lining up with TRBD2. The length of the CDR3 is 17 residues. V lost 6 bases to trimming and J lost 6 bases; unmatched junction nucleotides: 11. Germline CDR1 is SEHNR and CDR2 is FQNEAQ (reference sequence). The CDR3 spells CASSPKRRLAGGNEQFF. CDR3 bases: TGTGCCAGCAGTCCGAAGAGGCGACTAGCGGGGGGCAATGAGCAGTTCTTC.

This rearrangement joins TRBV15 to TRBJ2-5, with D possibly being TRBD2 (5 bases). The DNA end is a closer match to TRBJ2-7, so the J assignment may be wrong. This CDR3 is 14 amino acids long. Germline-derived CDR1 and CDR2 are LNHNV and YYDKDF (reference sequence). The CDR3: CATSRDTGSYEQYF. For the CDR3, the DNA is TGTGCCACCAGCAGAGACACGGGGTCCTACGAGCAGTACTTC.

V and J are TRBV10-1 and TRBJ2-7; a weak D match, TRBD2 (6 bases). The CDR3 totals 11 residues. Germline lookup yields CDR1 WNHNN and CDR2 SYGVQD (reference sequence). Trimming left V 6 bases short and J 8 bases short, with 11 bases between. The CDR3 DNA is TGCGCCAGCAGCGTGGCGGGAAAGCAGTACTTC. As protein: CASSVAGKQYF.

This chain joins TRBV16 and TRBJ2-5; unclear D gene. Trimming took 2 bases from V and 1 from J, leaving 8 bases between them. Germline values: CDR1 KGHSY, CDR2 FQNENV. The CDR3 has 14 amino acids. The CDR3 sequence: CASSQPQAQETQYF. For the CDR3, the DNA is TGTGCCAGCAGCCAACCCCAGGCCCAAGAGACCCAGTACTTC.

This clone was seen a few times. The CDR3 DNA reads as TGCGCCAGCAGCTTTGGAGACAGGGCCCGTTACTATGGCTACACCTTC. Translating gives CASSFGDRARYYGYTF. The gene calls are TRBV5-1 and TRBJ1-2; 7 bases are a match to TRBD1. V shed 2 bases and J 3 bases; nucleotides not matched to a gene: 10. CDR3 size: 16 residues. The V gene's germline CDR1 is SGHRS and CDR2 YFSETQ.

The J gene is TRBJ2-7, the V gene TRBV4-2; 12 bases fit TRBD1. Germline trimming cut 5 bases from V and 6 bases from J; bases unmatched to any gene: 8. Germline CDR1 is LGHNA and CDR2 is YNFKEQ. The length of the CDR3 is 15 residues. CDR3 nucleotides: TGTGCCAGCAGCTACTCCGGGACAGGGGGCTTCGAGCAGTACTTC. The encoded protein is CASSYSGTGGFEQYF.

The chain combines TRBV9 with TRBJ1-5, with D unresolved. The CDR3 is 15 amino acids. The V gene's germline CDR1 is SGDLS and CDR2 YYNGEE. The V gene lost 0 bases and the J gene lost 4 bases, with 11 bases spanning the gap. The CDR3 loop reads CASSVGVGGNQPQHF. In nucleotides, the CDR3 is TGTGCCAGCAGCGTAGGCGTGGGCGGGAATCAGCCCCAGCATTTT.

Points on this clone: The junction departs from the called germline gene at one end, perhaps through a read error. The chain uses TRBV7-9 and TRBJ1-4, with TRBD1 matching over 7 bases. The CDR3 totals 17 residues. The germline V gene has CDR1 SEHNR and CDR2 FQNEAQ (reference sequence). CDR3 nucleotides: TGTTCCAGCAGCCCGAACAGGGACAGACCAACTAATGAAAAACTGTTTTTT. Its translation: CSSSPNRDRPTNEKLFF.

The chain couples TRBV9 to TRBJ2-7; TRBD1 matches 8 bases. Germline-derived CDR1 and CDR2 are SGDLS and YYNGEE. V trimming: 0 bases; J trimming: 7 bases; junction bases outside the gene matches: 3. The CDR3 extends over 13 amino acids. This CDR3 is CASSVDWDREQYF. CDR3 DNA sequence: TGTGCCAGCAGCGTAGACTGGGACAGGGAGCAGTACTTC.

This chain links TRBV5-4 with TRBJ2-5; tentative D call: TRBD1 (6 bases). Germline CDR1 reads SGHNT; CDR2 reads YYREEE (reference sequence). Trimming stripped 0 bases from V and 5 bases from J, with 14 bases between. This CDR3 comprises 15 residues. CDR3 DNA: TGTGCCAGCAGCTTGGAGCGAGGGGGTTTCGAGACCCAGTACTTC. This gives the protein CASSLERGGFETQYF.

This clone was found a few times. The CDR3 region is CASSPPMGRNDTEAFF. In DNA, the CDR3 is TGTGCCAGCAGCCCCCCAATGGGCAGGAACGACACTGAAGCTTTCTTT. The V gene is TRBV7-9, the J gene TRBJ1-1; no reliable D call. The germline V and J ends were trimmed by 5 bases and 3 bases, with 19 bases remaining between them. The germline CDR1 and CDR2 sequences are SEHNR and FQNEAQ (reference sequence). The CDR3 spans 16 residues.

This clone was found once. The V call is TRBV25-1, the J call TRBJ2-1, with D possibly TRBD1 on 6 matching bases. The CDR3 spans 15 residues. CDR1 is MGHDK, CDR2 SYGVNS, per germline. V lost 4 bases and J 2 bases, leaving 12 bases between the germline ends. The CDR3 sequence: CASSVRGPTYNEQFF. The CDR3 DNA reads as TGTGCCAGCAGTGTCAGGGGACCCACCTACAATGAGCAGTTCTTC.

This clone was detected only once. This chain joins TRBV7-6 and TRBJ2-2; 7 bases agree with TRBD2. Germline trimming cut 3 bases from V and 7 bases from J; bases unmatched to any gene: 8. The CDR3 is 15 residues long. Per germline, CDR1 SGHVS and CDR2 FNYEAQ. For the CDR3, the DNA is TGTGCCAGCAGCTTGTTAGGGCGGGAGATCGGGGAGCTGTTTTTT. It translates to CASSLLGREIGELFF.

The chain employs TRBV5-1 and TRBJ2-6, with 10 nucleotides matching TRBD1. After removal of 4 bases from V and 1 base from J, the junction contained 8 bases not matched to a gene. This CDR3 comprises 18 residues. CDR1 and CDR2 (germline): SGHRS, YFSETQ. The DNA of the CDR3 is TGCGCCAGCAGCCCCGCACGGACAGGGGGATCTGGGGCCAACGTCCTGACTTTC. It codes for CASSPARTGGSGANVLTF.

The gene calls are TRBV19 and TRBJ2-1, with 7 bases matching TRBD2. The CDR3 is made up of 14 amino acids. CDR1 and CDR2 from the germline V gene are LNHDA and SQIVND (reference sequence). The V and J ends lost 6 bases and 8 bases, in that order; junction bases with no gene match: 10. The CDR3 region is CASSGGNYRDEQFF. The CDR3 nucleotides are TGTGCCAGTAGCGGGGGGAACTACCGGGATGAGCAGTTCTTC.

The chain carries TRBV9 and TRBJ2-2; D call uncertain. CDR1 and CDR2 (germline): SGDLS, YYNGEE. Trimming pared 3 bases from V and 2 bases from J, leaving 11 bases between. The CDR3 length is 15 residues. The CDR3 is CASSGTDQNTGELFF. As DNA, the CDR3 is TGTGCCAGCAGCGGAACAGACCAAAACACCGGGGAGCTGTTTTTT.

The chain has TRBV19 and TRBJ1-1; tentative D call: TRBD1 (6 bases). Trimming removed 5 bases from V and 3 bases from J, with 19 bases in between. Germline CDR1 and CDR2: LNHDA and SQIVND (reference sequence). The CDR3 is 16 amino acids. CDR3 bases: TGTGCCAGTAGTCTCAGGGGCCCGAGGACGGACACTGAAGCTTTCTTT. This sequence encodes CASSLRGPRTDTEAFF.

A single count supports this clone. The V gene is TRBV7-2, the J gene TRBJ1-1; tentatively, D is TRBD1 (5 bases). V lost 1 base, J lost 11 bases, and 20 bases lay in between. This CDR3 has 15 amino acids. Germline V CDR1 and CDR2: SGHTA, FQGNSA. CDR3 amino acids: CASSLGPWRGVSAFF. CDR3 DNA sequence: TGTGCCAGCAGCTTAGGCCCCTGGAGGGGAGTTAGCGCTTTCTTT.

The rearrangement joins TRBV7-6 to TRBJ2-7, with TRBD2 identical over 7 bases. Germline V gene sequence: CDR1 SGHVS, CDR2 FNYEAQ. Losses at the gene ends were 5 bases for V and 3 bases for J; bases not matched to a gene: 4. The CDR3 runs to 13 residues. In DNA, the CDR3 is TGTGCCAGCAGCCGCCGGGAGGTCTACGAGCAGTACTTC. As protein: CASSRREVYEQYF. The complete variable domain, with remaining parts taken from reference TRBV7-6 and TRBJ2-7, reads GAGVSQSPRYKVTKRGQDVALRCDPISGHVSLYWYRQALGQGPEFLTYFNYEAQQDKSGLPNDRFSAERPEGSISTLTIQRTEQRDSAMYRCASSRREVYEQYFGPGTRLTVT.

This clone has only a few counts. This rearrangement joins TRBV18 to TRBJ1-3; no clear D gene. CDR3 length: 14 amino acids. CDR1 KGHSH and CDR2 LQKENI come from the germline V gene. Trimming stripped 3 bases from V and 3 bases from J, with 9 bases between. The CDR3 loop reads CASSPAASGNTIYF. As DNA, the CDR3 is TGTGCCAGCTCACCGGCCGCTAGTGGAAACACCATATATTTT.

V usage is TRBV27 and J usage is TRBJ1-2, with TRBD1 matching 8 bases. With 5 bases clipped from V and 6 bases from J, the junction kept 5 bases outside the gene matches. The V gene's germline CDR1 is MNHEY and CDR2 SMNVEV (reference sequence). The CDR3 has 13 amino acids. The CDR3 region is CASSRTGLDGYTF. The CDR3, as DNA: TGTGCCAGCAGTCGGACAGGGTTGGATGGCTACACCTTC.

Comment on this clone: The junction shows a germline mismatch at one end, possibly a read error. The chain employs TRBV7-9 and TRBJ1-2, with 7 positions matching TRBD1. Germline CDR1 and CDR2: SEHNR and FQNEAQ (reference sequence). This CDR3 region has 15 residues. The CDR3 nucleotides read TGTTCCAGCAGCTATAGGGGGCGTCACGACTATGGCTACACCTTC. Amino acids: CSSSYRGRHDYGYTF.

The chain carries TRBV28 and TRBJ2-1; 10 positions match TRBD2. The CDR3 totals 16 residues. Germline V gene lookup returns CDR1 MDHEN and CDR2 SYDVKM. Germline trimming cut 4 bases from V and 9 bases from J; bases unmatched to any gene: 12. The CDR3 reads CASSSRQAGGRGEQFF. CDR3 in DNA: TGTGCCAGCAGTTCCCGTCAAGCGGGGGGGCGAGGTGAGCAGTTCTTC.

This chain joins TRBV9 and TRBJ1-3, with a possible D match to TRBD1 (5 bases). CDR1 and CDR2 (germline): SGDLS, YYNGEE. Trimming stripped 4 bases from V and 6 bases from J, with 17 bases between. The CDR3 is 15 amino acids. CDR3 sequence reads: CASSPEWGLLNTIYF. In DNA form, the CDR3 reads TGTGCCAGCAGCCCAGAGTGGGGACTATTAAACACCATATATTTT.

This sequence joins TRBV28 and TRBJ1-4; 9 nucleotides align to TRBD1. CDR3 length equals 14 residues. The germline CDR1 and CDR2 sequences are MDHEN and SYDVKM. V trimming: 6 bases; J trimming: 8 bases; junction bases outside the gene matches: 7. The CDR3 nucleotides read TGTGCCAGCAGGCCACAGGGGGCAGGAGAAAAACTGTTTTTT. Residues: CASRPQGAGEKLFF.

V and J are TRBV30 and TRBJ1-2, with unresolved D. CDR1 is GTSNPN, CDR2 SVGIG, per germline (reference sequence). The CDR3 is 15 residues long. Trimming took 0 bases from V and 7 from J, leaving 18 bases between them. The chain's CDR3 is CAWSVRGGAGGGYTF. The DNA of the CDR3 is TGTGCCTGGAGTGTACGTGGCGGAGCGGGAGGTGGCTACACCTTC. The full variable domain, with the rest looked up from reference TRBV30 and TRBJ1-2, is SQTIHQWPATLVQPVGSPLSLECTVEGTSNPNLYWYRQAAGRGLQLLFYSVGIGQISSEVPQNLSASRPQDRQFILSSKKLLLSDSGFYLCAWSVRGGAGGGYTFGSGTRLTVV.

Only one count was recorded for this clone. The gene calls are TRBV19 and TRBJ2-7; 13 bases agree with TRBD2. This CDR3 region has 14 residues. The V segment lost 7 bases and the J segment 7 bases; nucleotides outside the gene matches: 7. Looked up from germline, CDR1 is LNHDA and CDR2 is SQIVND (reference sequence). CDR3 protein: CASMGTSGTREQYF. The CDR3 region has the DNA TGTGCCAGTATGGGGACTAGCGGGACGAGAGAGCAGTACTTC.

The CDR3 bases are TGTGCCAGCAGCCAAGTGGAGCGCGACCCCACCTACGAGCAGTACTTC. Translation gives CASSQVERDPTYEQYF. The rearrangement links TRBV4-2 to TRBJ2-7, with D hard to call. V shed 1 base and J shed 2 bases, with 15 bases lying between them. CDR1 is LGHNA and CDR2 is YNFKEQ in the germline V gene. This CDR3 is 16 amino acids long.

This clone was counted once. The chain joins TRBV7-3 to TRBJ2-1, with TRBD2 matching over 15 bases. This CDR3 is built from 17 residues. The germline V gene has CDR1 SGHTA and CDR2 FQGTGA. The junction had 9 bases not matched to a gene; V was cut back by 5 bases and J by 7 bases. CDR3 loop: CASSPRTSGRAVNEQFF. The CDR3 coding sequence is TGTGCCAGCAGCCCCAGGACTAGCGGGAGGGCCGTGAATGAGCAGTTCTTC.